This paragraph covers one TCR beta chain sequence. Its antigen is not yet known. The sample holds no much larger clone one base away, and base qualities are not on file. The donors were healthy, HIV-negative adults who had no recently reported acute infections or vaccinations. Every donor was a Caucasian adult living in Nashville, Tennessee, USA. CD4+ T cells were enriched by magnetic negative selection; naive cells were then positively selected on CD45RA, and the negative fraction formed the memory subset. Blood was obtained by leukapheresis, after which PBMCs were separated by Ficoll-Histopaque density gradient centrifugation and cryopreserved in liquid nitrogen vapor phase. Purity and quantity of every magnetically sorted T cell population were checked by analytical flow cytometry. Each sorted fraction had its genomic DNA isolated and then quantified by UV absorbance on a Nanodrop 2000c. From the germline V gene, CDR1 is MNHNS and CDR2 is SASEGT. The V end gives up 7 bases and the J end 6 bases, leaving 12 bases in the junction not matched to a gene. Including cysteine and phenylalanine, the CDR3 has 15 amino acids. The entry retains the CDR3 DNA only, 45 bases that are in frame from base 1.

This record belongs to a study of shared clonotypes between healthy human individuals (dated by TCRdb to between 2020 and 2021). The study in broad terms: The cohort comprised a couple of women and three men aged 18 to 49 years. For each donor, three plates each were used for CD4 naive and CD4 memory, two plates were used for CD8 naive, and one plate was used for CD8 memory. To estimate repertoire size and how much clonotypes are shared between individuals, the study performed deep sequencing of blood TCR repertoires from 4 to 6 healthy adults. Different laboratories and diverse techniques were used to prepare libraries and sequence TCR repertoires, to increase sequencing depth and limit assay-specific biases. Each donor's leukapheresis produced roughly between roughly 0.9 and 9 billion PBMCs. General findings and caveats noted by the study authors: Naive subsets generally had larger estimated clonotype richness than memory subsets did. Higher generation probabilities were observed for clonotypes shared by all four sorted-subset donors than for non-shared clonotypes. Across a handful of donors, about 5% of naive CD4, roughly 3.3% of naive CD8, around 2.1% of memory CD4, and roughly 0.41% of memory CD8 clonotypes were shared. Pairwise subsampling indicated that sequencing depth was expected to affect the degree of clonotype sharing among donors. Only blood was sampled, and tissue TCR repertoires likely differ from those in blood. Because the study included only a small number of donors, the genetic and exposure-history diversity represented was limited. Rarefaction of sorted-subset datasets indicated incomplete sequencing despite the large sequencing depth.

TCR CDR3 regions were amplified from genomic DNA by multiplex PCR using the deep immunoSEQ assay. For each cell subset, the extracted genomic DNA was distributed evenly across all wells of several immunoSEQ 96-well plates, and each plate served as one replicate. For sorted subsets, roughly 200 ng of genomic DNA, equivalent to around 31,000 T cell genomes, went into each replicate PCR. The purified libraries were quantified using a Qubit 3.0 fluorometer, sized with a Bioanalyzer 2100, and then quantified again using the KAPA Library Quantification kit. Each immunoSEQ 96-well plate was sequenced on its own single-read 150-cycle Illumina NextSeq 550 flow cell. In the original analysis: Because only junctional sequences without quality scores were contained in the immunoSEQ output, filtering matching that applied to full-length reads could not be performed. Sequences were annotated with PyIR, a Python wrapper for IgBLAST v1.9, and V/J genes and CDR3 were assigned using IMGT germline references. Reads were filtered out if the reads had weak V/J assignments (E-value above 1e-6), no CDR3, stop codons, out-of-frame junctions, or ambiguous translated residues. A V3J clonotype was defined by an identical inferred V gene, J gene, and CDR3 amino acid sequence. To compute the percentage overlap between repertoires, the number of shared unique clonotypes was divided by the size of the smaller repertoire. Richness of each repertoire was evaluated using RTK rarefaction, the Chao1 estimator, and Recon v2.1 estimates of unobserved clonotypes. Generation probabilities were computed with OLGA for all TCRbeta clonotypes obtained by the gDNA method from a few donors. The immuneACCESS repertoire file appears here via TCRdb, limited to in-frame rearrangements. These files lack a portion of the clones; in checked studies, under half of the deficit traces to unresolved V genes, and the cause of the others is not known. V and J calls and clone size are given by that table; D and trimming were obtained from the DNA. Here the sample has fewer than 2.5 million clones; under 95% occur a single time. 0.35% to 0.45% of the sample is held by the ten biggest clonotypes.

The receptor's source is a man aged 18 to 29 in good health. Some clones in this sample may be carry-over from other donors' samples. The chain joins TRBV6-1 to TRBJ1-5; 7 bases in between match TRBD1. Input material: naive CD4+ T cells from PBMCs. This specimen's cell subset or site label, interpreted: CD45RA+ positively selected. The sequence in DNA is TGTGCCAGCACAAGGGGGCGAGCGGGCGTTCAGCCCCAGCATTTT. Its coded protein is CASTRGRAGVQPQHF.